This TCR beta chain was found in a study of T cell responses to AZD1222 COVID-19 vaccine. Both about-4-week and about-12-week second-dose recipients were combined. There are many counts of this clone. Its specificity is not known. Sequenced by immunoSEQ multiplex PCR; TCRdb stores in-frame clones only, minus some. This table has about 110,000 clones, 80% to 90% appearing once. General observations from the study: Among AZD1222 vaccinees, only 5 to 7 were seropositive at baseline. The donor cohort was predominantly white British with a female majority, and clonal diversity may have been underestimated. Along spike, vaccine-associated CD4 TCRs were found throughout, with dominance at 160-218 and 743-854.

The germline V and J ends were trimmed by 6 bases and 10 bases, with 13 bases remaining between them. The CDR3 extends over 13 amino acids. Sequencing was performed on peripheral blood, taken 28 days after the second AZD1222 dose. This TCR derives from an adult who received the AZD1222 COVID-19 vaccine. V and J are TRBV12-3 or TRBV12-4 and TRBJ1-6; D gene uncertain. The CDR3, as DNA: TGTGCCAGCAGGTCGCAGGCAGGCTCACCCCTCCACTTT. Protein: CASRSQAGSPLHF.